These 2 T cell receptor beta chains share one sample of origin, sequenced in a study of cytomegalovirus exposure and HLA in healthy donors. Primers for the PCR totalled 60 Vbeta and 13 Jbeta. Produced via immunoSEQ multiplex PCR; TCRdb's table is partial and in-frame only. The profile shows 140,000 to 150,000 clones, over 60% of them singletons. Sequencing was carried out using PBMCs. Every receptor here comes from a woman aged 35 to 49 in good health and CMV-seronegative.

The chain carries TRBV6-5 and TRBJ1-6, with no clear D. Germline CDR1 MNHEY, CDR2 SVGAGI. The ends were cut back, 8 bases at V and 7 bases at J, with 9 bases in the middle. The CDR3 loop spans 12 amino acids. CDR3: CASGEGNSPLHF. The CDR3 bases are TGTGCCAGCGGGGAGGGCAATTCACCCCTCCACTTT.

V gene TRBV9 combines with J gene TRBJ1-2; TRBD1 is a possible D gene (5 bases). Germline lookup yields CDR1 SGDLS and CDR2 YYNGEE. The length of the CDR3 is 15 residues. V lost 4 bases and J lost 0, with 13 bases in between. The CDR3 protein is CASSPQGYTNYGYTF. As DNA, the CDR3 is TGTGCCAGCAGCCCCCAGGGTTATACTAACTATGGCTACACCTTC.